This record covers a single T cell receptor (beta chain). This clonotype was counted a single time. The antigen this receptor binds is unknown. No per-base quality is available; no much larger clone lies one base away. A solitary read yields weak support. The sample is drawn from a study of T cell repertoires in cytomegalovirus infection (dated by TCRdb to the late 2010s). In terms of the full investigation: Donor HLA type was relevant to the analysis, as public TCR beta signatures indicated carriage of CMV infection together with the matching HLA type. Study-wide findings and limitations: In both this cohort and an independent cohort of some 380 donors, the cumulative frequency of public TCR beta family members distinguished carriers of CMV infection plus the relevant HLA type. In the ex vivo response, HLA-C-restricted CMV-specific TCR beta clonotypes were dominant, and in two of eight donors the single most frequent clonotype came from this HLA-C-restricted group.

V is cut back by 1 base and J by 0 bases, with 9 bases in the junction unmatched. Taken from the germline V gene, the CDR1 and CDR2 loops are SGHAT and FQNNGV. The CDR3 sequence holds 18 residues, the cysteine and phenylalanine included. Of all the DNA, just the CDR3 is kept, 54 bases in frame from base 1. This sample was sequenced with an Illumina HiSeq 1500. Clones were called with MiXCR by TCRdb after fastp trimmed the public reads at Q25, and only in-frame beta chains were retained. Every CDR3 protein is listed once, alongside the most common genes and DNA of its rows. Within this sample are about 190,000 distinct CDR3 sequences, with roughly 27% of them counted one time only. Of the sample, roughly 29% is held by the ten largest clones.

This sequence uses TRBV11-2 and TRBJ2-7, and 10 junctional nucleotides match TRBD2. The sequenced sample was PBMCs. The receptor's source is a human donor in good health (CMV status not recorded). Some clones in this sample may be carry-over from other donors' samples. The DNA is TGTGCCAGCAGCTTAGGGGATAGCGGGGGGATTCTCTCCTACGAGCAGTACTTC. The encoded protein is CASSLGDSGGILSYEQYF. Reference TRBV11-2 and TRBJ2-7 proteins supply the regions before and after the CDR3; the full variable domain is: EAGVAQSPRYKIIEKRQSVAFWCNPISGHATLYWYQQILGQGPKLLIQFQNNGVVDDSQLPKDRFSAERLKGVDSTLKIQPAKLEDSAVYLCASSLGDSGGILSYEQYFGPGTRLTVT.